The sequence of this TCR beta chain was determined in a study of OX40 agonist ivuxolimab in advanced cancers. About the research overall: Therapy given before enrollment (anti-PD-1, anti-PD-L1 or anti-CTLA-4) was allowed, and 40% to 45% had some.

Generated by immunoSEQ multiplex PCR, the TCRdb table keeps only in-frame clones and is missing some. The sample shows 35,000 or so clones, roughly 80% of them seen only once. The sample holds a few counts of this clone. The germline gives CDR1 LNHDA, CDR2 SQIVND (reference sequence). V lost 6 bases and J lost 0, with 0 bases in between. This CDR3 comprises 12 residues. The V and J genes are TRBV19 and TRBJ1-6; D is ambiguous. The starting material was CD4+ or CD8+ T cells sorted from blood, obtained in a trial of the OX40 agonist ivuxolimab. The TCR originated in an adult with an advanced solid tumor such as melanoma, head and neck, liver or kidney cancer. CDR3 amino acids: CASSSYNSPLHF. CDR3 nucleotides: TGTGCCAGTAGCTCCTATAATTCACCCCTCCACTTT.